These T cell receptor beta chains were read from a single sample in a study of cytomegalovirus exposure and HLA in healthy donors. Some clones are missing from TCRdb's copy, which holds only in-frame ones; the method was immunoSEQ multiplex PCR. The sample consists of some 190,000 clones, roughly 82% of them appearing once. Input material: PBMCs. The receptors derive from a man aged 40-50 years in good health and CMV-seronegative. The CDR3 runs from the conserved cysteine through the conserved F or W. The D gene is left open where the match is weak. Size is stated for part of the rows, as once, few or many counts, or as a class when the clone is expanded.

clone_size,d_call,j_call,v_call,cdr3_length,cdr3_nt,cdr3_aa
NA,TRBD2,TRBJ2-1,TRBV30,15,TGTGCCTGGAGTGTAGGCCTAGCGGGGGGCAATGAGCAGTTCTTC,CAWSVGLAGGNEQFF
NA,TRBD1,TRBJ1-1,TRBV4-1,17,TGCGCCAGCAGCCACCCCCAGGGGGGTCGAATGAACACTGAAGCTTTCTTT,CASSHPQGGRMNTEAFF
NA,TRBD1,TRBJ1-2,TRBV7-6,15,TGTGCCAGCAGCTTAGCTACAGGGGGGACCTATGGCTACACCTTC,CASSLATGGTYGYTF
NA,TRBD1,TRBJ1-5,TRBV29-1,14,TGCAGCGTGGCACCGGGACAGGGAAATCAGCCCCAGCATTTT,CSVAPGQGNQPQHF
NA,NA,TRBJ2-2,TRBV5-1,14,TGCGCCAGCAGTTACGGACTCTACACCGGGGAGCTGTTTTTT,CASSYGLYTGELFF
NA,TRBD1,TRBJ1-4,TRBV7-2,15,TGTGCCAGCACCTCATCGCAGGGGGCTAGGGAAAAACTGTTTTTT,CASTSSQGAREKLFF
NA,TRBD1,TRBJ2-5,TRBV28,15,TGTGCCAGCAGTCCCGCCGGACAGGGACAAGAGACCCAGTACTTC,CASSPAGQGQETQYF
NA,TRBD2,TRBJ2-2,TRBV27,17,TGTGCCAGCAGTTTATCGACGGGGGGGGCGAGGACCGGGGAGCTGTTTTTT,CASSLSTGGARTGELFF
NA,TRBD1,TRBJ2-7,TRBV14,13,TGTGCCAGCAGCCAGTCCGGGACAGGAGGGCAGTACTTC,CASSQSGTGGQYF
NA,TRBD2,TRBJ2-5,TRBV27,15,TGTGCCAGCAGTTTCCGGGGAGCGGGGCAAGAGACCCAGTACTTC,CASSFRGAGQETQYF
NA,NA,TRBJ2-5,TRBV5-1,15,TGCGCCAGCAGGATCCCGGGACTCGAGGGTGAGACCCAGTACTTC,CASRIPGLEGETQYF
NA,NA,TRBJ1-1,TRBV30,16,TGTGCCTGGAGTGTACGAGGGAGGTTCATGAACACTGAAGCTTTCTTT,CAWSVRGRFMNTEAFF
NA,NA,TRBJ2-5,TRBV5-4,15,TGTGCCAGCAGCTTAGAAGGGACATGGTCTGAGACCCAGTACTTC,CASSLEGTWSETQYF
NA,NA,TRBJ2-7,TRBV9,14,TGTGCCAGCAGCGTAGCTATGGGGGGCTACGAGCAGTACTTC,CASSVAMGGYEQYF
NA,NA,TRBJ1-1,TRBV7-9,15,TGTGCCAGCAGCTTAGTGGGGGGGAAGAACACTGAAGCTTTCTTT,CASSLVGGKNTEAFF
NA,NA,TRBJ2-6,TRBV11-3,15,TGTGCCAGCAGCTTAGGCCGGTCTGGGGCCAACGTCCTGACTTTC,CASSLGRSGANVLTF
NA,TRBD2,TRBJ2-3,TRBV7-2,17,TGTGCCAGCAGCTCGTCGACTAGCGGGAGACTGACAGATACGCAGTATTTT,CASSSSTSGRLTDTQYF
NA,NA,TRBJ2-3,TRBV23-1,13,TGCGCCAGCAGTCGATCCGCCGCGGATACGCAGTATTTT,CASSRSAADTQYF
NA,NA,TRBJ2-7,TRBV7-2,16,TGTGCCAGCAGCTTAGTGGGGAGTGGAAGTCTCCGCGAGCAGTACTTC,CASSLVGSGSLREQYF
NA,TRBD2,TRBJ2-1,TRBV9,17,TGTGCCAGCAGCGTAGCTACTAGCGGGGGGAAGTACAATGAGCAGTTCTTC,CASSVATSGGKYNEQFF
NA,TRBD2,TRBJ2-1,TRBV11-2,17,TGTGCCAGCAGCCCAAGGGCTAGCGGGAGGGCCGGGGATGAGCAGTTCTTC,CASSPRASGRAGDEQFF
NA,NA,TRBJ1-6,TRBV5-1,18,TGCGCCAGCAGCTACCATCCAGGCTCCAACCCCTATAATTCACCCCTCCACTTT,CASSYHPGSNPYNSPLHF
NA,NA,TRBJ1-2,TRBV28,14,TGTGCCAGCGGACAAATTCAGGGAGGTAGCGGCTACACCTTC,CASGQIQGGSGYTF
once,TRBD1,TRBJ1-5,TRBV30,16,TGTGCCTGGAGTCGGACAGGAACGCCTCTCCATCAGCCCCAGCATTTT,CAWSRTGTPLHQPQHF
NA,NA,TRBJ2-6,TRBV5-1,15,TGCGCCAGCAGCTTCGACGGCGGTGGGGCCAACGTCCTGACTTTC,CASSFDGGGANVLTF
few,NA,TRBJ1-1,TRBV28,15,TGTGCCAGCAGTCACGCGGGGGGTAGTGGCACTGAAGCTTTCTTT,CASSHAGGSGTEAFF
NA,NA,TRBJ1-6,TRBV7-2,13,TGTGCCAGCAGCCCCCCAGGAAATTCACCCCTCCACTTT,CASSPPGNSPLHF
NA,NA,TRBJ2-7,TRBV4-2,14,TGTGCCAGCAGCCAGGCCAGGGGCCCCCACGAGCAGTACTTC,CASSQARGPHEQYF
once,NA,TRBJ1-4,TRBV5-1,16,TGCGCCAGCAGCCGTAATCCCGTGGGAGATAATGAAAAACTGTTTTTT,CASSRNPVGDNEKLFF
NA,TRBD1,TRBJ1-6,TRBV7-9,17,TGTGCCAGCAGCCGACTGAGACCGGGACAGGGGGAATCACCCCTCCACTTT,CASSRLRPGQGESPLHF
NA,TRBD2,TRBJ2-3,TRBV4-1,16,TGCGCCAGCAGCCAACAGCGGGGGGGCCTGACAGATACGCAGTATTTT,CASSQQRGGLTDTQYF
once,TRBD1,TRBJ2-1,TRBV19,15,TGTGCCAGTAGTTTCGACAGGGGGCTGACGAATGAGCAGTTCTTC,CASSFDRGLTNEQFF
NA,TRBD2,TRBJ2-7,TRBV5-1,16,TGCGCCAGCAGCGCGTCTAGCGGGAGGGCCCCCTACGAGCAGTACTTC,CASSASSGRAPYEQYF
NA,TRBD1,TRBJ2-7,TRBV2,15,TGTGCCAGCAGTGAAGTGGGGACAGGGATATACGAGCAGTACTTC,CASSEVGTGIYEQYF
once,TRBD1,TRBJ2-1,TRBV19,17,TGTGCCAGTAGTATAGCCCAATGGACAGGGCGTGGAAATGAGCAGTTCTTC,CASSIAQWTGRGNEQFF
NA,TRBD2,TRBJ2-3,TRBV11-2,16,TGTGCCAGCAGGGGGGGGACTAGCACCGGCACAGATACGCAGTATTTT,CASRGGTSTGTDTQYF
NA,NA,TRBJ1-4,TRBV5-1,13,TGCGCCAGCAGCTTCGACAGTAATGAAAAACTGTTTTTT,CASSFDSNEKLFF
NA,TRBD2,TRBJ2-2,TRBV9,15,TGTGCCAGCAGCGTGAGCGGGGCCAACACCGGGGAGCTGTTTTTT,CASSVSGANTGELFF
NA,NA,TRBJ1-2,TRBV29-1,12,TGCAGCTCCAGGGGCGGTAGCTATGGCTACACCTTC,CSSRGGSYGYTF
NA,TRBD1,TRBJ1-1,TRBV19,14,TGTGCCAGTAGTTTCTCCAGGGGGCATACTGAAGCTTTCTTT,CASSFSRGHTEAFF